The clone carrying this T cell receptor (beta chain) was seen a few times. This record comes from a study of CD8+CD57+ T cells in acquired aplastic anemia. Template material for TCR beta VDJ and CDR3 profiling consisted of genomic DNA. TCRdb ran MiXCR on the reads and lists one entry per CDR3 protein. The sample carries some 220,000 distinct CDR3 sequences, 30% to 40% recorded once. Per the germline V gene, CDR1 is MGHRA and CDR2 is YSYEKL. The CDR3 loop spans 16 amino acids. V lost 1 base and J lost 1; bases outside the gene matches: 6. Input material: sorted CD4+, CD8+, or CD8+CD57+ T cells (not recorded which) from PBMCs. The rearrangement uses TRBV4-1 and TRBJ2-5; 7 bases match TRBD1. This TCR was recovered from a human donor in good health, serving as a control. The CDR3: CASSQGGGSPQETQYF. The CDR3 coding sequence is TGCGCCAGCAGCCAAGGAGGGGGCTCTCCCCAAGAGACCCAGTACTTC.